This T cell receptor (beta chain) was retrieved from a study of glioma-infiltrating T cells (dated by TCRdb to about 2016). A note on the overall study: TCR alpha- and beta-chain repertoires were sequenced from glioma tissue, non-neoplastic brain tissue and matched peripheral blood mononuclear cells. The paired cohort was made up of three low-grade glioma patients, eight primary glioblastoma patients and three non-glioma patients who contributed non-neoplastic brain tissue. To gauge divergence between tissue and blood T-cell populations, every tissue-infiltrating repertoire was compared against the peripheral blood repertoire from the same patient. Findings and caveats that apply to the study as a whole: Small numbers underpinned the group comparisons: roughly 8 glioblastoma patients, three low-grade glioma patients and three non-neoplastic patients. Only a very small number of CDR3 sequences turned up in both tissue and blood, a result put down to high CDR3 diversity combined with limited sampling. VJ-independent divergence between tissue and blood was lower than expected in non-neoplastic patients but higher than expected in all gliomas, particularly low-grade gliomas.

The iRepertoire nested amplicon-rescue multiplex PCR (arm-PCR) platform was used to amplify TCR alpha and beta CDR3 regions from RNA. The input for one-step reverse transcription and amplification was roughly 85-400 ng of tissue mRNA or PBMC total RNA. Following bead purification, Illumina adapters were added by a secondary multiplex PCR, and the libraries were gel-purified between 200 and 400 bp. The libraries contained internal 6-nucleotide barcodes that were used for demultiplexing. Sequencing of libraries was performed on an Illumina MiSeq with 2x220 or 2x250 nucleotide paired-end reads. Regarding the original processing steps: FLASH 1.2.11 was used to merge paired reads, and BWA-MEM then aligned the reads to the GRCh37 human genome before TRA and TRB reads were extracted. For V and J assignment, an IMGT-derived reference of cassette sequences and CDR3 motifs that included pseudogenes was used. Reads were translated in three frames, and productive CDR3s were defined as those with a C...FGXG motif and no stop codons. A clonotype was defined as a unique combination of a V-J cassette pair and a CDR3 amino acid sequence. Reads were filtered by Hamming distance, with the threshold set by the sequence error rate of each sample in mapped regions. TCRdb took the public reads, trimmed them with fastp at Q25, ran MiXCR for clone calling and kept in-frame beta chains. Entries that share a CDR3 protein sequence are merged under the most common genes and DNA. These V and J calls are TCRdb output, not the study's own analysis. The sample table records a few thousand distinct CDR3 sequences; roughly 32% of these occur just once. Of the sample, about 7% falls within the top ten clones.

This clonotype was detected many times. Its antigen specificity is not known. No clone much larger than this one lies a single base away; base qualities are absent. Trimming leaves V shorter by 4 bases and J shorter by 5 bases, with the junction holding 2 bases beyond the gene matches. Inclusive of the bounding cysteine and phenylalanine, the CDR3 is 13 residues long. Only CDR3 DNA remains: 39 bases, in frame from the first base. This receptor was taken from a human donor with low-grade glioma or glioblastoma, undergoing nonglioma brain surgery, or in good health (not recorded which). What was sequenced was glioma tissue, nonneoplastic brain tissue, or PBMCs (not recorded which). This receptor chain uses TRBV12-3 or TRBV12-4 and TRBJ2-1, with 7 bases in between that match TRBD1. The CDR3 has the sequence CASSSGQHNEQFF. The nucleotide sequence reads TGTGCCAGCAGTTCGGGACAGCACAATGAGCAGTTCTTC.